The 31 T cell receptor beta chains in this list originate from one sample, sequenced in a study of blood T cell repertoires in COVID-19. Measured with immunoSEQ multiplex PCR; TCRdb has only the in-frame clones, and not every one. The sample contains hundreds of thousands of clones, more than 75% of which appear only once. What was sequenced was PBMCs or T cells enriched from blood (not recorded which). The origin of the receptors is a man between 25 and 39 years old with acute COVID-19.

This chain connects TRBV12-3 or TRBV12-4 to TRBJ2-1, with D possibly being TRBD2 (6 bases). V lost 3 bases to trimming and J lost 9 bases, with 12 bases between them. CDR3 length: 13 residues. This CDR3 reads CASSLGGWGEQFF. The DNA for the CDR3 is TGTGCCAGCAGTTTGGGGGGATGGGGTGAGCAGTTCTTC.

The rearrangement links TRBV2 to TRBJ2-3, with a weak D call TRBD1 (6 bases). This CDR3 has 14 amino acids. Trimming pared 8 bases from V and 4 bases from J, leaving 16 bases between. CDR1 is SNHLY and CDR2 is FYNNEI in the germline V gene. CDR3 bases: TGTGCCAGCCGACCCTTCACAGGGCCAGATACGCAGTATTTT. It is translated as CASRPFTGPDTQYF.

The chain recombines TRBV28 with TRBJ2-3; a possible D gene is TRBD2 (6 bases). Per the germline V gene, CDR1 is MDHEN and CDR2 is SYDVKM. Between the trimmed V and J ends, which lost 7 bases and 2 bases, there was a span of 16 bases. This CDR3 has 15 residues. This CDR3 is CASTPPGTPTDTQYF. The DNA of the CDR3 is TGTGCCAGCACCCCCCCCGGGACTCCCACAGATACGCAGTATTTT.

The rearrangement uses TRBV3-1 (or the pseudogene TRBV3-2) and TRBJ1-2, with D uncertain. This CDR3 comprises 14 residues. The V gene's germline CDR1 is LGHDT and CDR2 YNNKEL (reference sequence). V lost 2 bases and J 4 bases, leaving 11 bases between the germline ends. CDR3 region: CASSQRSRSYGYTF. CDR3 nucleotide sequence: TGTGCCAGCAGCCAACGTTCTAGGAGCTATGGCTACACCTTC.

The chain is built from TRBV5-1 and TRBJ2-4; TRBD2 aligns across 11 bases. V lost 4 bases and J lost 1; bases outside the gene matches: 10. The CDR3 extends over 18 amino acids. Germline V gene lookup returns CDR1 SGHRS and CDR2 YFSETQ. CDR3 bases: TGCGCCAGCAGCCCTTTAGCGGGGGGGAGTCCGGCCAAAAACATTCAGTACTTC. This codes for CASSPLAGGSPAKNIQYF.

This clone occurred a few times. The rearrangement joins TRBV6-5 to TRBJ1-1; unclear D gene. CDR3 size: 14 residues. Germline-derived CDR1 and CDR2 are MNHEY and SVGAGI. V shed 0 bases and J shed 5 bases, with 10 bases lying between them. For the CDR3, the DNA is TGTGCCAGCAGTTACTCGGGGAGCGGGACTGAAGCTTTCTTT. Translation: CASSYSGSGTEAFF.

This sequence joins TRBV5-1 and TRBJ2-1, with a possible D match to TRBD2 (5 bases). V lost 3 bases to trimming and J lost 9 bases, with 16 bases between them. The CDR3 consists of 14 residues. Germline V gene data show CDR1 as SGHRS and CDR2 as YFSETQ. The CDR3 nucleotides are TGCGCCAGCAGCTCCGGGATTCCCCCGGGTGAGCAGTTCTTC. It specifies CASSSGIPPGEQFF. Supplemented by reference TRBV5-1 and TRBJ2-1, the full variable domain reads KAGVTQTPRYLIKTRGQQVTLSCSPISGHRSVSWYQQTPGQGLQFLFEYFSETQRNKGNFPGRFSGRQFSNSRSEMNVSTLELGDSALYLCASSSGIPPGEQFFGPGTRLTVL.

This chain uses TRBV7-9 with TRBJ1-2; a weak D match, TRBD1 (5 bases). CDR3 length: 14 residues. V was shortened by 5 bases and J by 4 bases, with 14 bases between the two germline ends. Looked up from germline, CDR1 is SEHNR and CDR2 is FQNEAQ (reference sequence). CDR3 bases: TGTGCCAGCAGCCCCAACAGGCTCTCCTATGGCTACACCTTC. Protein: CASSPNRLSYGYTF.

The V gene is TRBV6-1, the J gene TRBJ1-2; TRBD1 is a possible D gene (6 bases). Germline CDR1 and CDR2: MNHNS and SASEGT. Trimming pared 3 bases from V and 3 bases from J, leaving 17 bases between. The length of the CDR3 is 16 residues. The CDR3 DNA reads as TGTGCCAGCAGTGATTCAAAATGGGACATAGACTATGGCTACACCTTC. Translated, it gives CASSDSKWDIDYGYTF.

CDR3 residues: CASSLGVASGANEQFF. The CDR3 nucleotides are TGTGCCAGCAGCTTGGGGGTGGCTAGCGGGGCCAATGAGCAGTTCTTC. The chain couples TRBV5-4 to TRBJ2-1, with 9 bases identical to TRBD2. V was pared by 0 bases and J by 6 bases, with 7 bases of the junction left unmatched. The CDR3 runs 16 residues. Germline V lookup: CDR1 SGHNT, CDR2 YYREEE (reference sequence).

The CDR3 DNA follows: TGCGCCAGCAGCCAAGATGCGGTGTCTGGCTACACCTTC. As protein: CASSQDAVSGYTF. This sequence joins TRBV4-1 and TRBJ1-2; unclear D gene. The CDR3 covers 13 residues. Trimming left V 0 bases short and J 7 bases short, with 9 bases between. Germline loops: CDR1 MGHRA, CDR2 YSYEKL.

The J gene is TRBJ2-7, the V gene TRBV27; D is unclear. The germline V and J ends were trimmed by 5 bases and 3 bases, with 14 bases remaining between them. The V gene's germline CDR1 is MNHEY and CDR2 SMNVEV (reference sequence). The CDR3 has 14 amino acids. CDR3 in amino acids: CASSPRVFDYEQYF. CDR3 DNA sequence: TGTGCCAGCAGTCCCCGGGTTTTCGACTACGAGCAGTACTTC.

The V call is TRBV4-1, the J call TRBJ2-3; TRBD2 is a possible D gene (6 bases). The V gene's germline CDR1 is MGHRA and CDR2 YSYEKL. Trimming stripped 0 bases from V and 2 bases from J, with 18 bases between. The CDR3 totals 18 residues. CDR3 DNA sequence: TGCGCCAGCAGCCAAGATCTCTCGAGGGGAGGCACCACAGATACGCAGTATTTT. Residues: CASSQDLSRGGTTDTQYF.

This chain links TRBV6-5 with TRBJ1-1; no clear D gene. Germline-derived CDR1 and CDR2 are MNHEY and SVGAGI. Trimming left V 5 bases short and J 6 bases short, with 19 bases between. The CDR3 contains 15 residues. The CDR3 DNA sequence: TGTGCCAGCAGTACCGGCCCGGGTGATGGGTCTGAAGCTTTCTTT. Its translation is CASSTGPGDGSEAFF.

The rearrangement uses TRBV15 and TRBJ2-5; a possible D gene is TRBD1 (5 bases). V was shortened by 6 bases and J by 5 bases, with 16 bases between the two germline ends. The CDR3 is 14 amino acids. Germline CDR1 LNHNV, CDR2 YYDKDF (reference sequence). The CDR3 protein is CATRDPGPYETQYF. The CDR3, as DNA: TGTGCCACCAGGGATCCAGGGCCTTACGAGACCCAGTACTTC.

The J gene is TRBJ2-1, the V gene TRBV5-1; no definite D call. Germline V gene sequence: CDR1 SGHRS, CDR2 YFSETQ. The length of the CDR3 is 13 residues. V was clipped by 5 bases and J by 4 bases, with 10 bases between them. The CDR3 DNA reads TGCGCCAGCAGTCCTCACGAGTACAATGAGCAGTTCTTC. This encodes CASSPHEYNEQFF.

The chain has TRBV5-1 and TRBJ2-3; D not resolved. The V and J ends lost 0 bases and 4 bases respectively, with 12 bases between them. The CDR3 length is 15 residues. Germline V CDR1 and CDR2: SGHRS, YFSETQ. The CDR3 spells CASSLDSHKADTQYF. The CDR3 DNA reads as TGCGCCAGCAGCTTGGACAGCCACAAAGCAGATACGCAGTATTTT.

This clone occurred once. The gene calls are TRBV30 and TRBJ1-5; a possible D gene is TRBD1 (5 bases). In germline, CDR1 is GTSNPN, CDR2 SVGIG (reference sequence). The CDR3 sequence is 13 residues long. V was trimmed by 4 bases and J by 0 bases, leaving 7 bases between them. The CDR3 nucleotides are TGTGCCTGGACCAGGGATAGCAATCAGCCCCAGCATTTT. Translated, it gives CAWTRDSNQPQHF.

V and J are TRBV3-1 (or the pseudogene TRBV3-2) and TRBJ1-5; 9 bases fit TRBD1. The trim removed 4 bases at V and 7 bases at J, leaving 5 bases unmatched. There are 14 residues in the CDR3. Germline CDR1 is LGHDT and CDR2 is YNNKEL (reference sequence). The CDR3 here is CASSPQGARQPQHF. In DNA form, the CDR3 reads TGTGCCAGCAGCCCACAGGGGGCACGACAGCCCCAGCATTTT.

The chain carries TRBV2 and TRBJ1-1; TRBD1 agrees at 7 bases. The germline CDR1 and CDR2 sequences are SNHLY and FYNNEI. After removal of 6 bases from V and 11 bases from J, the junction contained 9 bases not matched to a gene. The CDR3 has 12 residues. The CDR3 coding sequence is TGTGCCAGCAGAGATCCGGGACAGAAGGCTTTCTTT. This encodes CASRDPGQKAFF.

The CDR3 is CASSGFPGTSGGPNTGELFF. CDR3 DNA sequence: TGCGCCAGCAGTGGGTTCCCTGGGACTAGCGGGGGGCCGAACACCGGGGAGCTGTTTTTT. The rearrangement links TRBV10-1 to TRBJ2-2; 15 bases agree with TRBD2. The J segment lost 0 bases and the V segment lost 4 bases, leaving 9 bases of the junction unmatched. In germline, CDR1 is WNHNN, CDR2 SYGVQD (reference sequence). The CDR3 runs to 20 residues.

The chain has TRBV27 and TRBJ1-5; 9 bases fit TRBD1. CDR3 length equals 21 residues. V lost 10 bases, J lost 0 bases, and 25 bases stayed unmatched. Germline lookup yields CDR1 MNHEY and CDR2 SMNVEV (reference sequence). The CDR3 loop is CAIPTRTCGDRAVNSNQPQHF. CDR3 nucleotides: TGTGCCATTCCTACCCGAACCTGTGGGGACAGGGCGGTGAATAGCAATCAGCCCCAGCATTTT.

This sequence joins TRBV6-2 or TRBV6-3 and TRBJ2-2; 8 bases agree with TRBD2. The CDR3 contains 17 residues. J was trimmed by 5 bases and V by 6 bases; bases with no gene match: 14. Germline V gene lookup returns CDR1 MNHEY and CDR2 SVGEGT. The CDR3 sequence is CASSRGGIVMDTGELFF. In nucleotides, the CDR3 is TGTGCCAGCAGCCGGGGGGGAATAGTGATGGATACCGGGGAGCTGTTTTTT.

The genes are TRBV7-9 and TRBJ2-7; D might be TRBD1 (5 bases). The CDR3 is 11 residues long. Trimming took 5 bases from V and 7 from J, leaving 9 bases between them. CDR1 and CDR2 (germline): SEHNR, FQNEAQ (reference sequence). In nucleotides, the CDR3 is TGTGCCAGCAGCCGGACAAATGAGCAGTACTTC. This encodes CASSRTNEQYF.

The CDR3 nucleotides read TGTGCCAGCAGCGTAAAGGGACAGGGGGCATCCGGGGAGCTGTTTTTT. It translates to CASSVKGQGASGELFF. The chain uses TRBV3-1 (or the pseudogene TRBV3-2) and TRBJ2-2; 12 nucleotides line up with TRBD1. After removal of 5 bases from V and 6 bases from J, the junction contained 7 bases not matched to a gene. Per the germline V gene, CDR1 is LGHDT and CDR2 is YNNKEL (reference sequence). This CDR3 region has 16 residues.

The chain is built from TRBV4-1 and TRBJ2-5, with 9 bases matching TRBD2. CDR3 length: 18 residues. Germline V gives CDR1 MGHRA, CDR2 YSYEKL. V shed 2 bases, J shed 4 bases, and the junction held 14 bases outside the gene matches. The CDR3: CASSQFGAGGGASETQYF. DNA of the CDR3: TGCGCCAGCAGCCAATTCGGCGCCGGCGGGGGGGCCTCAGAGACCCAGTACTTC.

The chain links TRBV5-1 to TRBJ2-1; D is undetermined. The CDR3 spans 12 residues. Germline V CDR1 and CDR2: SGHRS, YFSETQ. V lost 6 bases and J 8 bases, leaving 12 bases between the germline ends. CDR3 residues: CASTSGVDEQFF. CDR3 in DNA: TGCGCCAGCACCTCAGGTGTGGATGAGCAGTTCTTC. Supplemented by reference TRBV5-1 and TRBJ2-1, the full variable domain reads KAGVTQTPRYLIKTRGQQVTLSCSPISGHRSVSWYQQTPGQGLQFLFEYFSETQRNKGNFPGRFSGRQFSNSRSEMNVSTLELGDSALYLCASTSGVDEQFFGPGTRLTVL.

The genes are TRBV30 and TRBJ2-3; TRBD1 is a possible D gene (7 bases). Trimming shortened V by 5 bases and J by 4 bases, and 16 bases separated the two germline ends. The CDR3 extends over 14 amino acids. From germline, CDR1 is GTSNPN and CDR2 SVGIG (reference sequence). The CDR3 is CAWGRDRDSDTQYF. CDR3 coding DNA: TGTGCCTGGGGAAGAGACAGGGACTCAGATACGCAGTATTTT. Combining the CDR3 with reference TRBV30 and TRBJ2-3 gives the whole variable domain SQTIHQWPATLVQPVGSPLSLECTVEGTSNPNLYWYRQAAGRGLQLLFYSVGIGQISSEVPQNLSASRPQDRQFILSSKKLLLSDSGFYLCAWGRDRDSDTQYFGPGTRLTVL.

This clone has only a few counts. The DNA for the CDR3 is TGTGCCAGCAGTGGCCGGGACACCTCCCGGGTAGGAACTGAAGCTTTCTTT. Protein: CASSGRDTSRVGTEAFF. The chain carries TRBV2 and TRBJ1-1; possible D gene TRBD1, 6 bases. Trimming left V 4 bases short and J 5 bases short, with 23 bases between. The CDR3 runs to 17 residues. The germline gives CDR1 SNHLY, CDR2 FYNNEI.

J is TRBJ2-7 and V is TRBV15; tentative D call: TRBD2 (6 bases). Trimming removed 4 bases at V and 5 bases at J, with 18 bases between. The CDR3 loop spans 15 amino acids. Germline lookup yields CDR1 LNHNV and CDR2 YYDKDF (reference sequence). The chain's CDR3 is CATSNSGEGSHEQYF. The DNA for the CDR3 is TGTGCCACCAGCAATAGCGGTGAGGGCAGCCACGAGCAGTACTTC.

This clone was seen only a few times. The chain links TRBV28 to TRBJ1-6; perhaps TRBD1 as D (6 bases). The CDR3 is 17 residues long. Per the germline V gene, CDR1 is MDHEN and CDR2 is SYDVKM. The germline V and J ends were trimmed by 1 base and 10 bases, with 20 bases remaining between them. The CDR3 is CASSLFSGSGGDSPLHF. Written as DNA, the CDR3 is TGTGCCAGCAGTTTATTTTCAGGGAGCGGGGGCGACTCACCCCTCCACTTT.